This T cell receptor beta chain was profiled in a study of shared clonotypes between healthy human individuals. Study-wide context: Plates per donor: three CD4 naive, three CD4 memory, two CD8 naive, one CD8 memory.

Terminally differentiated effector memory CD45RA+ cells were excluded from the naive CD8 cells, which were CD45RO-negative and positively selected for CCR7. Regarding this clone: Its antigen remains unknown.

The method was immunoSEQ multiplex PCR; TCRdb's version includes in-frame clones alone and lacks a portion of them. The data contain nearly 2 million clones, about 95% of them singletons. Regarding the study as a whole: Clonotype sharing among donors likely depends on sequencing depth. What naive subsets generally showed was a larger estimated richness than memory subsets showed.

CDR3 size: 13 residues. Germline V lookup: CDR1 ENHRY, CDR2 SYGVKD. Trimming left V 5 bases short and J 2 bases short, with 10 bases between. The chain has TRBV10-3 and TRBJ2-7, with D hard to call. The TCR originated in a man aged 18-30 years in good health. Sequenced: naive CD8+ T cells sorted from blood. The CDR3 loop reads CAISQDGPYEQYF. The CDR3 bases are TGTGCCATCAGTCAGGACGGACCCTACGAGCAGTACTTC.